The rows below give T cell receptor beta chains drawn from one sample of a study of OX40 agonist ivuxolimab in advanced cancers. TCRdb keeps only in-frame clones here, not all; method: immunoSEQ multiplex PCR. The sample consists of about 63,000 clones, 81% of them appearing once. The sequencing used CD4+ or CD8+ T cells sorted from blood, collected in a trial of the OX40 agonist ivuxolimab. These TCRs come from an adult with an advanced solid tumor such as melanoma, head and neck, liver or kidney cancer. Each CDR3 is given with its conserved first and last residue. The order of the fields is V gene, clone size, J gene, CDR3 length, D gene, CDR3 protein, CDR3 DNA. The D gene is left open where the match is weak. The listing skips clone size in some rows; elsewhere it reads once, few, many or a size class.

TRBV27,once,TRBJ2-1,17,TRBD2,CASSLSRGGGARGEQFF,TGTGCCAGCAGTTTATCGCGCGGCGGGGGGGCAAGGGGTGAGCAGTTCTTC
TRBV5-1,.,TRBJ2-7,14,TRBD1,CASSLVDRAYEQYF,TGCGCCAGCAGCTTGGTGGACAGGGCGTACGAGCAGTACTTC
TRBV11-2,.,TRBJ1-5,13,.,CASSSGRYQPQHF,TGTGCCAGCAGCTCGGGACGCTATCAGCCCCAGCATTTT
TRBV7-9,few,TRBJ2-7,12,.,CASSSEGSEQYF,TGTGCCAGCAGCTCCGAGGGCTCAGAGCAGTACTTC
TRBV4-1,.,TRBJ2-3,16,.,CASSQGEGGLTDTQYF,TGCGCCAGCAGCCAAGGGGAGGGGGGCCTCACAGATACGCAGTATTTT
TRBV21-1,few,TRBJ2-1,17,.,CASSKFRGLVPYNEQFF,TGTGCCAGCAGCAAATTTAGGGGATTAGTACCCTACAATGAGCAGTTCTTC
TRBV5-1,.,TRBJ1-2,14,TRBD1,CASSWEDRNYGYTF,TGCGCCAGCAGTTGGGAGGACAGGAACTATGGCTACACCTTC
TRBV25-1,.,TRBJ1-2,16,TRBD1,CASSVGGQGTLLGYTF,TGTGCCAGCTCCGTGGGGGGACAGGGGACCCTCCTTGGCTACACCTTC
TRBV6-5,.,TRBJ1-4,15,.,CASSLQVGVNEKLFF,TGTGCCAGCAGCCTGCAGGTGGGAGTTAATGAAAAACTGTTTTTT
TRBV18,.,TRBJ1-1,12,.,CASSRMGSPAFF,TGTGCCAGCTCCCGAATGGGCAGTCCGGCTTTCTTT